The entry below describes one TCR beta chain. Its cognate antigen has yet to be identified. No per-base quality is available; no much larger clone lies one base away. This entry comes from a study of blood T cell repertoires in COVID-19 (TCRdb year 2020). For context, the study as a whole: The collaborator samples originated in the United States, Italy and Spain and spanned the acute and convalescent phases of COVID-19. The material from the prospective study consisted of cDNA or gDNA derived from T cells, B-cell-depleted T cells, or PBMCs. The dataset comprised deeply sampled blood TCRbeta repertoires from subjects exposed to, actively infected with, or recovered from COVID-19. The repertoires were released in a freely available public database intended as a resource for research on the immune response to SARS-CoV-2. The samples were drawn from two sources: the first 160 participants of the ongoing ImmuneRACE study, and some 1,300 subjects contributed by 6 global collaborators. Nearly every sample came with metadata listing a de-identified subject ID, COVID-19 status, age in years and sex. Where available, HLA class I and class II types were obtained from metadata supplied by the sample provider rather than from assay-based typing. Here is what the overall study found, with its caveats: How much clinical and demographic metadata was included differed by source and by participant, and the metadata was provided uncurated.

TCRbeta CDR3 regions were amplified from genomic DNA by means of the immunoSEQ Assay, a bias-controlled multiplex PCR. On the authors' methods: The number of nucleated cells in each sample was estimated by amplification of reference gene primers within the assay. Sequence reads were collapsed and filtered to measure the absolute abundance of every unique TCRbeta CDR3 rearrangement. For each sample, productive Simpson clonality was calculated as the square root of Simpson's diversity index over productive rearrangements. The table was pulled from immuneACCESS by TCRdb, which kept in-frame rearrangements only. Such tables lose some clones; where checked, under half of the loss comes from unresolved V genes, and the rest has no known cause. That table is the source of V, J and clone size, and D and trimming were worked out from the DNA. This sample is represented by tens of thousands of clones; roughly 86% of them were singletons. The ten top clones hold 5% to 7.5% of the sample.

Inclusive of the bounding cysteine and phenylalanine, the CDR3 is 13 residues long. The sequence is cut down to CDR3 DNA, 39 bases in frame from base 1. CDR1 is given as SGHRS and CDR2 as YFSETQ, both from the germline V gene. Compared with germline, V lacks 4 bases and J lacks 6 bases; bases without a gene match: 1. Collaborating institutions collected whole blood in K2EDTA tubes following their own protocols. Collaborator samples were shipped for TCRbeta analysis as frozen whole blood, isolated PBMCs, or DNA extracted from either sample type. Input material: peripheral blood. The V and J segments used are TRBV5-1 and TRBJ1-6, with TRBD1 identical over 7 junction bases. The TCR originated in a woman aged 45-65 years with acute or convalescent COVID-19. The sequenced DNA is TGCGCCAGCAGCCGGGACAGTAATTCACCCCTCCACTTT. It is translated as CASSRDSNSPLHF.